These 9 T cell receptor beta chains share one sample of origin, sequenced in a study of cytomegalovirus exposure and HLA in healthy donors. The PCR had 60 Vbeta and 13 Jbeta primers. Profiling relied on immunoSEQ multiplex PCR, and the TCRdb table lists in-frame clones only, not all of them. The sample data list under 200,000 clones. Sample: PBMCs. Receptors originate from a young man in good health and CMV-seronegative.

The chain recombines TRBV30 with TRBJ2-7; D unresolved. This CDR3 region has 12 residues. With 3 bases removed from V and 2 bases from J, the gap between germline ends came to 8 bases. Germline lookup yields CDR1 GTSNPN and CDR2 SVGIG (reference sequence). DNA for the CDR3: TGTGCCTGGAGCATTCGAGCCTACGAGCAGTACTTC. Translating it yields CAWSIRAYEQYF.

The rearrangement uses TRBV19 and TRBJ2-7; 9 bases are a match to TRBD1. V shed 3 bases and J 0 bases; nucleotides not matched to a gene: 6. Per the germline V gene, CDR1 is LNHDA and CDR2 is SQIVND (reference sequence). The CDR3 extends over 16 amino acids. The CDR3 loop reads CASSMGRTGVSYEQYF. For the CDR3, the DNA is TGTGCCAGTAGTATGGGCCGGACAGGGGTCTCCTACGAGCAGTACTTC.

V usage is TRBV5-1 and J usage is TRBJ2-1; 8 bases fit TRBD2. The CDR3 sequence is 15 residues long. Trimming removed 9 bases from V and 5 bases from J; junction bases left unmatched: 13. CDR1 is SGHRS, CDR2 YFSETQ, per germline. In DNA form, the CDR3 reads TGCGCCACCCGCGGGGCGGGGGGCCCCCACAATGAGCAGTTCTTC. This codes for CATRGAGGPHNEQFF.

V is TRBV7-9 and J is TRBJ2-3; 7 bases are shared with TRBD2. This CDR3 comprises 16 residues. Germline assignment: CDR1 SEHNR and CDR2 FQNEAQ (reference sequence). J gave up 2 bases and V 1 base, and 6 bases lay outside the gene matches. The CDR3 is CASSLGIAGITDTQYF. For the CDR3, the DNA is TGTGCCAGCAGCTTAGGCATAGCGGGTATCACAGATACGCAGTATTTT.

This chain connects TRBV27 to TRBJ2-1; D gene ambiguous. CDR3 length: 17 amino acids. Germline CDR1 is MNHEY and CDR2 is SMNVEV (reference sequence). The V end was cut by 7 bases, the J end by 0 bases, with 19 bases between. CDR3 loop: CASIKSLGGPSYNEQFF. The CDR3 region has the DNA TGTGCCAGCATAAAGTCCCTAGGCGGCCCCTCCTACAATGAGCAGTTCTTC.

V and J are TRBV5-4 and TRBJ2-5, with D possibly TRBD1 on 6 matching bases. The closer fit of TRBJ2-7 to the DNA end suggests the J call may be wrong. The CDR3 is 15 amino acids. The germline V gene encodes CDR1 SGHNT and CDR2 YYREEE (reference sequence). The CDR3 DNA reads TGTGCCAGCAGCTTTGGACAGTTTAGCTCCTACGAGCAGTACTTC. It translates to CASSFGQFSSYEQYF.

CDR3 loop: CASSLAAGQGIYGYTF. The CDR3 region has the DNA TGCGCCAGCAGCTTGGCCGCAGGGCAGGGGATTTATGGCTACACCTTC. J is TRBJ1-2 and V is TRBV5-1; weak D call: TRBD1 (6 bases). CDR1 is SGHRS, CDR2 YFSETQ, per germline. The CDR3 is made up of 16 amino acids. The ends were cut back, 0 bases at V and 5 bases at J, with 17 bases in the middle.

This sequence joins TRBV6-6 and TRBJ1-1; D uncertain. The V end was cut by 0 bases, the J end by 7 bases, with 12 bases between. CDR3 length equals 14 residues. The V gene's germline CDR1 is MNHNY and CDR2 SVGAGI (reference sequence). The CDR3 sequence is CASSYSRGSLEAFF. CDR3 in DNA: TGTGCCAGCAGTTACTCGAGAGGCAGCCTTGAAGCTTTCTTT.

The rearrangement joins TRBV27 to TRBJ2-7; 9 positions match TRBD1. CDR1 and CDR2 from the germline V gene are MNHEY and SMNVEV (reference sequence). This CDR3 region has 15 residues. V dropped 8 bases and J dropped 7; count of bases not matched to a gene: 15. As DNA, the CDR3 is TGTGCCAGCGCTTGGGCCCGACAGGGGGTGGAGGAGCAGTACTTC. Encoded protein: CASAWARQGVEEQYF.